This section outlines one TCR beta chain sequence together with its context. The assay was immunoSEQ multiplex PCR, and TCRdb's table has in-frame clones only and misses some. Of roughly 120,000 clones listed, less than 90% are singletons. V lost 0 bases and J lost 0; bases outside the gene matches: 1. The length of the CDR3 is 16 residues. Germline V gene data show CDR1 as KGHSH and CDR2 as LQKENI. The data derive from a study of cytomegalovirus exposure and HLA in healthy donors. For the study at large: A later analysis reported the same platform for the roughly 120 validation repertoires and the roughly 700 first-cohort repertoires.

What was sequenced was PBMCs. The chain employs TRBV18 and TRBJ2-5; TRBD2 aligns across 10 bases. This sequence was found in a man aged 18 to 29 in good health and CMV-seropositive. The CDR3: CASSPPTSGDQETQYF. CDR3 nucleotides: TGTGCCAGCTCACCACCAACTAGCGGGGACCAAGAGACCCAGTACTTC.